One sample yielded the 30 T cell receptor beta chains listed below, sequenced in a study of vaccination and CD4 T cells after COVID-19. Cultured CD4+ T cells had their DNA profiled by the Oncomine TCR Beta short-read assay. MiXCR, run by TCRdb on the PCR reads, gives a single entry per CDR3 protein. Here the sample spans about 8,000 distinct CDR3 sequences, over 45% being singletons. No antigen is known for these receptors. The sample's treatment: roughly 11-day PBMC culture with coronavirus spike peptide pools or control peptides (ViraFEST assay). Sequenced material: CD4+ T cells from blood, cultured in vitro. These receptors all stem from a human donor who had recovered from COVID-19.

This clonotype was seen a single time. This chain uses TRBV18 with TRBJ1-1; D gene uncertain. Trimming stripped 2 bases from V and 4 bases from J, with 11 bases between. The CDR3 has 14 amino acids. Germline V lookup: CDR1 KGHSH, CDR2 LQKENI. The CDR3 DNA follows: TGTGCCAGCTCACCAGTCGGGTTTGGCACTGAAGCTTTCTTT. Residues: CASSPVGFGTEAFF.

The DNA for the CDR3 is TGTGCCAGCAGCTTAACTACGACCGGGACAGGAAACACTGAAGCTTTCTTT. This sequence encodes CASSLTTTGTGNTEAFF. The chain uses TRBV7-9 and TRBJ1-1; 8 bases map to TRBD1. Germline CDR1 and CDR2: SEHNR and FQNEAQ (reference sequence). The CDR3 is made up of 17 amino acids. V gave up 2 bases and J gave up 2 bases; unmatched junction bases: 10.

This clonotype has a handful of counts. The gene calls are TRBV6-1 and TRBJ2-2; 8 bases map to TRBD1. The V and J ends lost 7 bases and 3 bases, in that order; junction bases with no gene match: 7. The CDR3 runs to 15 residues. CDR1 and CDR2 from the germline V gene are MNHNS and SASEGT. The CDR3 DNA reads TGTGCCAGCATCCCCGGGACAGGAGACACCGGGGAGCTGTTTTTT. This codes for CASIPGTGDTGELFF.

This clonotype was detected a few times. The V call is TRBV20-1, the J call TRBJ2-7; the D gene is possibly TRBD2 (7 bases). Trimming took 3 bases from V and 0 from J, leaving 18 bases between them. The CDR3 contains 16 residues. Germline CDR1 DFQATT, CDR2 SNEGSKA (reference sequence). CDR3 loop: CSASVGGTSGSYEQYF. In DNA, the CDR3 is TGCAGTGCTAGCGTGGGGGGGACAAGCGGCTCCTACGAGCAGTACTTC.

This clonotype occurred a few times. The V and J genes are TRBV6-1 and TRBJ1-5, with 8 bases aligning to TRBD1. J was trimmed by 5 bases and V by 4 bases; bases with no gene match: 4. The CDR3 consists of 14 residues. CDR1 and CDR2 from the germline V gene are MNHNS and SASEGT. The CDR3 region is CASSGTGRYQPQHF. The CDR3 DNA sequence: TGTGCCAGCAGTGGGACAGGGCGTTATCAGCCCCAGCATTTT.

CDR3 sequence reads: CASSEGATKTIYF. CDR3 coding DNA: TGTGCCAGCAGTGAAGGGGCCACGAAGACCATATATTTT. The chain couples TRBV6-1 to TRBJ1-3; D ambiguous. Per germline, CDR1 MNHNS and CDR2 SASEGT. The V end lost 1 base, the J end lost 10 bases, and 11 bases lay between the germline ends. CDR3 length: 13 amino acids.

This clonotype was detected only a few times. The rearrangement joins TRBV6-2 or TRBV6-3 to TRBJ2-7, with 7 positions matching TRBD2. The CDR3 runs to 14 residues. Germline assignment: CDR1 MNHEY and CDR2 SVGEGT. Trimming cost V 5 bases and J 1 base; bases outside gene matches: 5. This CDR3 is CASSLRGDSYEQYF. CDR3 in DNA: TGTGCCAGCAGTCTACGGGGGGATTCCTACGAGCAGTACTTC.

The rearrangement links TRBV4-2 to TRBJ1-2, with 9 bases lining up with TRBD1. This CDR3 has 19 amino acids. Trimming removed 0 bases from V and 6 bases from J; junction bases left unmatched: 17. Per germline, CDR1 LGHNA and CDR2 YNFKEQ. The CDR3 nucleotides read TGTGCCAGCAGCCAAGACGGGACAGGGCAATTCTCAGGGGGGCATGGCTACACCTTC. Translated, it gives CASSQDGTGQFSGGHGYTF.

This clonotype turned up a few times. This chain joins TRBV7-9 and TRBJ2-1, with 7 bases lining up with TRBD2. Looked up from germline, CDR1 is SEHNR and CDR2 is FQNEAQ (reference sequence). V was clipped by 0 bases and J by 5 bases; unmatched bases: 10. The CDR3 totals 17 residues. The CDR3 DNA sequence: TGTGCCAGCAGCTTAGCGATCCTAGCGGCTTTAGACAATGAGCAGTTCTTC. Protein product: CASSLAILAALDNEQFF.

This clonotype has only a few counts. The rearrangement joins TRBV4-2 to TRBJ2-3; 9 bases fit TRBD1. CDR1 and CDR2 (germline): LGHNA, YNFKEQ. The CDR3 loop spans 14 amino acids. Losses at the gene ends were 4 bases for V and 5 bases for J; bases not matched to a gene: 4. The CDR3 spells CASSPNRGRDTQYF. In DNA, the CDR3 is TGTGCCAGCAGCCCGAACAGGGGGCGAGATACGCAGTATTTT.

This clonotype is labeled as medium-sized. This chain joins TRBV28 and TRBJ2-4, with TRBD2 as a possible D gene (6 bases). Trimming stripped 5 bases from V and 9 bases from J, with 23 bases between. CDR3 length equals 16 residues. Germline V CDR1 and CDR2: MDHEN, SYDVKM. The CDR3 loop is CASSPLEGRRVVIQYF. For the CDR3, the DNA is TGTGCCAGCAGTCCCTTGGAGGGCCGAAGGGTCGTCATTCAGTACTTC.

This clonotype was counted once. The genes are TRBV28 and TRBJ1-5; 9 bases match TRBD1. The CDR3 is 18 amino acids. The V gene's germline CDR1 is MDHEN and CDR2 SYDVKM. Trimming at V came to 6 bases and at J to 0 bases, leaving 12 bases not matched to a gene. In DNA form, the CDR3 reads TGTGCCAGCAGCCTAATGGGACAGGGAAGGGTTAGCAATCAGCCCCAGCATTTT. Translation: CASSLMGQGRVSNQPQHF. Filled out from reference TRBV28 and TRBJ1-5, the complete variable domain reads DVKVTQSSRYLVKRTGEKVFLECVQDMDHENMFWYRQDPGLGLRLIYFSYDVKMKEKGDIPEGYSVSREKKERFSLILESASTNQTSMYLCASSLMGQGRVSNQPQHFGDGTRLSIL.

The table lists this clonotype with a few counts. The chain recombines TRBV20-1 with TRBJ1-4; D possibly corresponds to TRBD1 (6 bases). The CDR3 sequence is 14 residues long. Trimming cost V 1 base and J 7 bases, with 13 bases left between them. In germline, CDR1 is DFQATT, CDR2 SNEGSKA (reference sequence). CDR3 nucleotides: TGCAGTGCTAGAGTTGGGGGCGCGACTGAAAAACTGTTTTTT. Its translation is CSARVGGATEKLFF.

The V call is TRBV7-9, the J call TRBJ2-3; 7 positions match TRBD2. Germline-derived CDR1 and CDR2 are SEHNR and FQNEAQ (reference sequence). This CDR3 comprises 14 residues. V was clipped by 6 bases and J by 2 bases; unmatched bases: 5. CDR3 coding DNA: TGTGCCAGCAGACCTAGCGGTGTCACAGATACGCAGTATTTT. Amino acid sequence: CASRPSGVTDTQYF.

The gene calls are TRBV27 and TRBJ2-7, with 10 bases fitting TRBD2. Germline assignment: CDR1 MNHEY and CDR2 SMNVEV (reference sequence). Unmatched junction bases numbered 10, after V lost 6 bases and J lost 2 bases. The length of the CDR3 is 16 residues. This CDR3 reads CASSSRTSGLTYEQYF. CDR3 in DNA: TGTGCCAGCAGCTCTAGGACTAGCGGCCTGACCTACGAGCAGTACTTC.

This clonotype was observed a handful of times. V and J are TRBV15 and TRBJ1-2, with D unresolved. The V and J ends lost 0 bases and 7 bases respectively, with 6 bases between them. The CDR3 sequence is 12 residues long. Per the germline V gene, CDR1 is LNHNV and CDR2 is YYDKDF (reference sequence). The CDR3 loop reads CATSRDYRGYTF. DNA of the CDR3: TGTGCCACCAGCAGAGATTACCGTGGCTACACCTTC.

Only a few counts were recorded for this clonotype. This chain links TRBV2 with TRBJ1-1; TRBD1 is a possible D gene (5 bases). V gave up 8 bases and J gave up 5 bases, with 24 bases separating them. CDR1 is SNHLY, CDR2 FYNNEI, per germline. CDR3 size: 16 residues. The CDR3, as DNA: TGTGCCAGCGGGACGGGCAGAGGGATTAAAAGGACTGAAGCTTTCTTT. Translation gives CASGTGRGIKRTEAFF.

Only a few counts were recorded for this clonotype. V usage is TRBV20-1 and J usage is TRBJ2-5, with 9 bases fitting TRBD2. The CDR3 has 15 amino acids. Germline CDR1 reads DFQATT; CDR2 reads SNEGSKA (reference sequence). V lost 6 bases to trimming and J lost 5 bases; unmatched junction nucleotides: 13. In DNA form, the CDR3 reads TGCAGTGCCCCGTCGTTAGCGGGAGTACGGGAGACCCAGTACTTC. This translates into CSAPSLAGVRETQYF.

This chain uses TRBV5-1 with TRBJ2-5; 7 bases are a match to TRBD1. The germline CDR1 and CDR2 sequences are SGHRS and YFSETQ. V trimming: 4 bases; J trimming: 4 bases; junction bases outside the gene matches: 13. This CDR3 has 16 amino acids. DNA of the CDR3: TGCGCCAGCAGCCGCAGACCGGGACAGCCAGGAGAGACCCAGTACTTC. Residues: CASSRRPGQPGETQYF.

The chain couples TRBV30 to TRBJ2-1; D might be TRBD2 (5 bases). The germline V and J ends were trimmed by 2 bases and 4 bases, with 15 bases remaining between them. The CDR3 has 15 amino acids. Germline assignment: CDR1 GTSNPN and CDR2 SVGIG (reference sequence). The CDR3 DNA follows: TGTGCCTGGAGTCGGAGAGGGTTTAGGTACAATGAGCAGTTCTTC. Its translation: CAWSRRGFRYNEQFF.

This clonotype was counted between two and nine times. This chain connects TRBV15 to TRBJ2-1, with 11 bases aligning to TRBD2. Germline lookup yields CDR1 LNHNV and CDR2 YYDKDF (reference sequence). CDR3 length: 16 amino acids. After removal of 4 bases from V and 9 bases from J, the junction contained 11 bases not matched to a gene. DNA of the CDR3: TGTGCCACCAGCACGGAGGGGACTAGCGGTTGGGGTGAGCAGTTCTTC. This sequence encodes CATSTEGTSGWGEQFF.

The J gene is TRBJ1-1, the V gene TRBV5-5; D is undetermined. The CDR3 is 13 amino acids. V was clipped by 1 base and J by 5 bases, with 9 bases between them. Germline CDR1 and CDR2: SGHKS and YYEKEE (reference sequence). CDR3 DNA sequence: TGTGCCAGCAGCTTGAAGGCACTGACTGAAGCTTTCTTT. Translated, it gives CASSLKALTEAFF. Full variable domain (outside the CDR3, taken from reference TRBV5-5 and TRBJ1-1): DAGVTQSPTHLIKTRGQQVTLRCSPISGHKSVSWYQQVLGQGPQFIFQYYEKEERGRGNFPDRFSARQFPNYSSELNVNALLLGDSALYLCASSLKALTEAFFGQGTRLTVV.

This clonotype has just a few counts. The chain carries TRBV29-1 and TRBJ2-5; weak D call: TRBD1 (6 bases). This CDR3 has 12 amino acids. The V end lost 6 bases, the J end lost 3 bases, and 11 bases lay between the germline ends. Germline CDR1 is SQVTM and CDR2 is ANQGSEA. The CDR3 loop reads CSVFGQKETQYF. CDR3 DNA sequence: TGCAGCGTGTTCGGACAGAAAGAGACCCAGTACTTC.

This chain connects TRBV19 to TRBJ2-7, with 9 bases aligning to TRBD1. J lost 6 bases, V lost 8 bases, and 8 bases had no gene match. CDR3 length equals 13 residues. CDR1 is LNHDA, CDR2 SQIVND, per germline (reference sequence). CDR3: CASAGTGRSEQYF. The CDR3 DNA follows: TGTGCCAGTGCCGGGACAGGGCGAAGCGAGCAGTACTTC.

The chain has TRBV28 and TRBJ2-7; TRBD1 is a possible D gene (5 bases). The CDR3 spans 16 residues. The V end lost 3 bases, the J end lost 2 bases, and 17 bases lay between the germline ends. Germline V CDR1 and CDR2: MDHEN, SYDVKM. The CDR3 region is CASSFQGLRPTYEQYF. CDR3 coding DNA: TGTGCCAGCAGTTTCCAGGGTTTGCGGCCAACCTACGAGCAGTACTTC.

The chain recombines TRBV6-2 or TRBV6-3 with TRBJ2-1, with 8 nucleotides matching TRBD2. CDR3 length: 14 amino acids. V trimming: 5 bases; J trimming: 6 bases; junction bases outside the gene matches: 6. CDR1 is MNHEY, CDR2 SVGEGT, per germline. The DNA of the CDR3 is TGTGCCAGCAGTAATAGCGGGACCGCCAATGAGCAGTTCTTC. It translates to CASSNSGTANEQFF.

This clonotype showed up just a few times. This sequence joins TRBV19 and TRBJ1-2; D possibly corresponds to TRBD1 (6 bases). V gave up 9 bases and J gave up 0 bases, with 14 bases separating them. The length of the CDR3 is 14 residues. Germline V gene lookup returns CDR1 LNHDA and CDR2 SQIVND (reference sequence). This CDR3 reads CASGGGEPNYGYTF. The CDR3 coding sequence is TGTGCCAGCGGGGGCGGAGAACCTAACTATGGCTACACCTTC.

This sequence joins TRBV2 and TRBJ2-7; D is unclear. The ends were cut back, 5 bases at V and 10 bases at J, with 9 bases in the middle. The CDR3 length is 10 residues. Per germline, CDR1 SNHLY and CDR2 FYNNEI. CDR3 protein: CASSKLPQYF. DNA of the CDR3: TGTGCCAGCAGTAAGCTCCCTCAGTACTTC.

V is TRBV20-1 and J is TRBJ2-5; 10 bases agree with TRBD1. The CDR3 runs to 18 residues. V lost 1 base, J lost 5 bases, and 16 bases stayed unmatched. Germline lookup yields CDR1 DFQATT and CDR2 SNEGSKA (reference sequence). The CDR3 spells CSARVGSRGQGSPETQYF. CDR3 nucleotide sequence: TGCAGTGCTAGAGTTGGATCCAGGGGACAGGGGTCTCCGGAGACCCAGTACTTC.

The chain joins TRBV21-1 to TRBJ1-5. TRBV21-1 represents a pseudogene. This CDR3 contains 16 residues. CDR3: CASRTSFIRGNQPQHF. As DNA, the CDR3 is TGTGCCAGCCGAACCTCCTTCATTCGGGGCAATCAGCCCCAGCATTTT.